This is a list of T cell receptor beta chains from one sample in a study of OX40 agonist ivuxolimab in advanced cancers. TCRdb keeps only in-frame clones here, not all; method: immunoSEQ multiplex PCR. The sample has tens of thousands of clones; less than 90% are singletons. Material: CD4+ or CD8+ T cells sorted from blood, obtained in a trial of the OX40 agonist ivuxolimab. These TCRs come from an adult with an advanced solid tumor such as melanoma, head and neck, liver or kidney cancer. Each CDR3 is given with its conserved first and last residue. The D gene is left open where the match is weak. The size field is filled for only some rows; it gives once, few, many or a size class.

-,TRBV2,TRBJ1-6,few,CASSERSQGSSPLHF,TGTGCCAGCAGTGAGAGAAGTCAGGGGAGTTCACCCCTCCACTTT
-,TRBV18,TRBJ1-3,-,CASSPPMGNGNTIYF,TGTGCCAGCTCACCACCGATGGGCAATGGAAACACCATATATTTT
-,TRBV11-2,TRBJ2-2,-,CATTHTSTGELFF,TGTGCCACAACCCATACTAGTACCGGGGAGCTGTTTTTT
-,TRBV28,TRBJ1-2,-,CASSRGDYGYTF,TGTGCCAGCAGCCGGGGAGACTATGGCTACACCTTC
-,TRBV5-1,TRBJ2-2,-,CASNLQDKGELFF,TGCGCCAGCAACCTCCAGGATAAAGGGGAGCTGTTTTTT
TRBD1,TRBV28,TRBJ1-6,-,CASSPPDRVGSPLHF,TGTGCCAGCAGTCCCCCGGACAGGGTCGGCTCACCCCTCCACTTT
-,TRBV28,TRBJ2-1,-,CASSSGRSYNEQFF,TGTGCCAGCAGTAGCGGTCGATCCTACAATGAGCAGTTCTTC
-,TRBV6-5,TRBJ1-5,once,CASSGARGNQPQHF,TGTGCCAGCAGTGGGGCAAGGGGGAATCAGCCCCAGCATTTT
-,TRBV7-2,TRBJ2-2,-,CASSLESGELFF,TGTGCCAGCAGCTTAGAATCCGGGGAGCTGTTTTTT
-,TRBV28,TRBJ1-5,-,CASLLRGGVHNQPQHF,TGTGCCAGCCTTCTTCGGGGGGGGGTTCACAATCAGCCCCAGCATTTT
-,TRBV27,TRBJ1-2,-,CASSNKGQSTNYGYTF,TGTGCCAGCAGTAACAAAGGACAGAGCACTAACTATGGCTACACCTTC
-,TRBV5-5,TRBJ2-1,-,CASSSEGDLSYNEQFF,TGTGCCAGCAGCTCCGAAGGGGATCTCTCCTACAATGAGCAGTTCTTC
TRBD1,TRBV2,TRBJ2-7,few,CASSVDRGRSYEQYF,TGTGCCAGCAGTGTCGACAGGGGGCGATCCTACGAGCAGTACTTC
-,TRBV7-9,TRBJ1-2,-,CASSSVNYGYTF,TGTGCCAGCAGCTCGGTTAACTATGGCTACACCTTC
TRBD1,TRBV7-9,TRBJ2-5,-,CASSSRQGVDQETQYF,TGTGCCAGCAGCTCCCGACAGGGTGTCGATCAAGAGACCCAGTACTTC
-,TRBV27,TRBJ2-3,-,CASSPGRARADTQYF,TGTGCCAGCAGTCCCGGCAGGGCGAGGGCAGATACGCAGTATTTT
-,TRBV6-5,TRBJ2-7,-,CASRTERRGVEQYF,TGTGCCAGCCGCACCGAGCGGAGGGGGGTCGAGCAGTACTTC
-,TRBV5-4,TRBJ1-2,-,CASSLADKPFGGYTF,TGTGCCAGCAGCTTAGCTGACAAACCCTTTGGAGGCTACACCTTC
-,TRBV18,TRBJ1-5,-,CASSPPERLPQHF,TGTGCCAGCTCACCACCGGAGCGGCTGCCCCAGCATTTT
-,TRBV11-2,TRBJ1-2,-,CASSPPGQASKYGYTF,TGTGCCAGCAGCCCCCCCGGTCAGGCGTCAAAATATGGCTACACCTTC
-,TRBV7-6,TRBJ2-2,once,CASSPQTGANTGELFF,TGTGCCAGCAGCCCACAGACAGGAGCGAACACCGGGGAGCTGTTTTTT
TRBD1,TRBV7-8,TRBJ2-3,-,CASSYTGTGGLDTQYF,TGTGCCAGCAGTTACACCGGGACAGGGGGCTTAGATACGCAGTATTTT
TRBD2,TRBV5-4,TRBJ2-7,-,CASSRTSGRIIVHEQYF,TGTGCCAGCAGCCGCACTAGCGGGAGAATTATAGTCCACGAGCAGTACTTC
-,TRBV5-1,TRBJ1-3,few,CASSLEYSGNTIYF,TGCGCCAGCAGCTTGGAATACTCTGGAAACACCATATATTTT
TRBD1,TRBV7-9,TRBJ1-3,-,CASSLKGTGGIGSGNTIYF,TGTGCCAGCAGCTTAAAAGGGACAGGGGGCATCGGCTCTGGAAACACCATATATTTT
TRBD2,TRBV7-2,TRBJ2-1,once,CASSLYGTSGVNEQFF,TGTGCCAGCAGCTTGTACGGGACTAGCGGGGTGAATGAGCAGTTCTTC
TRBD1,TRBV9,TRBJ2-5,few,CASSVTSGTGRMETQYF,TGTGCCAGCAGCGTAACTTCCGGGACAGGGAGGATGGAGACCCAGTACTTC
-,TRBV12-5,TRBJ1-3,medium-sized,CASAGGHSGNTIYF,TGTGCTAGTGCCGGGGGCCATTCTGGAAACACCATATATTTT
-,TRBV6-1,TRBJ1-5,-,CASTVTAPNQPQHF,TGTGCCAGCACTGTGACAGCCCCCAATCAGCCCCAGCATTTT
-,TRBV6-6,TRBJ2-3,-,CASSYLGATDTQYF,TGTGCCAGCAGTTACTTGGGGGCGACAGATACGCAGTATTTT
-,TRBV5-6,TRBJ2-3,-,CASSTLGGGLILTDTQYF,TGTGCCAGCAGCACCCTTGGGGGGGGGCTGATCCTCACAGATACGCAGTATTTT
-,TRBV5-6,TRBJ1-4,-,CASSLERGITNEKLFF,TGTGCCAGCAGCTTGGAAAGGGGAATTACTAATGAAAAACTGTTTTTT
-,TRBV19,TRBJ2-7,-,CASSIYGTPVEQYF,TGTGCCAGTAGTATTTACGGGACTCCCGTCGAGCAGTACTTC
TRBD1,TRBV28,TRBJ2-1,-,CASRPGQANEQFF,TGTGCCAGCAGACCGGGACAGGCTAATGAGCAGTTCTTC
TRBD1,TRBV19,TRBJ1-5,-,CASNNRDRAASISNQPQHF,TGTGCCAGTAACAACCGGGACAGGGCAGCCAGTATTAGCAATCAGCCCCAGCATTTT
TRBD1,TRBV5-6,TRBJ2-7,-,CASSPGTAYEQYF,TGTGCCAGCAGCCCCGGGACAGCCTACGAGCAGTACTTC
TRBD2,TRBV7-9,TRBJ2-7,-,CASSLLAGVYEQYF,TGTGCCAGCAGCTTACTAGCGGGAGTGTACGAGCAGTACTTC
-,TRBV5-5,TRBJ2-5,-,CASSSIGETQYF,TGTGCCAGCTCTTCTATCGGGGAGACCCAGTACTTC
-,TRBV7-9,TRBJ2-7,-,CASSPAVARLSYEQYF,TGTGCCAGCAGCCCTGCGGTCGCCCGCCTCTCCTACGAGCAGTACTTC
TRBD1,TRBV7-9,TRBJ1-4,-,CASSQGQGLEKLFF,TGTGCCAGCAGCCAGGGACAGGGATTGGAAAAACTGTTTTTT
-,TRBV7-2,TRBJ2-3,once,CASSLRTGLGGPSTDTQYF,TGTGCCAGCAGCTTACGGACCGGGTTGGGGGGGCCCTCCACAGATACGCAGTATTTT
-,TRBV19,TRBJ2-1,-,CASSKGYNEQFF,TGTGCCAGTAGTAAGGGCTACAATGAGCAGTTCTTC
-,TRBV6-1,TRBJ2-5,-,CASSEWETQYF,TGTGCCAGCAGTGAATGGGAGACCCAGTACTTC
TRBD1,TRBV4-1,TRBJ1-2,few,CASSHHEQGARGYTF,TGCGCCAGCAGCCACCACGAACAGGGGGCAAGAGGCTACACCTTC
-,TRBV7-9,TRBJ1-5,-,CASSLGGGQPQHF,TGTGCCAGCAGCTTAGGCGGTGGTCAGCCCCAGCATTTT
-,TRBV21-1,TRBJ2-1,-,CASSKDGTTSRASSYNEQFF,TGTGCCAGCAGCAAAGACGGGACTACCTCTAGGGCCAGCTCCTACAATGAGCAGTTCTTC
-,TRBV27,TRBJ2-3,-,CASRLTGTDTQYF,TGTGCCAGCCGCCTAACGGGAACAGATACGCAGTATTTT
-,TRBV25-1,TRBJ1-2,-,CASSRSGTAYGYTF,TGTGCCAGCAGCCGCTCAGGGACTGCGTATGGCTACACCTTC
-,TRBV28,TRBJ1-4,-,CTTNRLGGEKLFF,TGTACGACAAACAGGCTAGGAGGTGAAAAACTGTTTTTT
-,TRBV30,TRBJ1-6,-,CAWSEAQGVPRLHF,TGTGCCTGGAGTGAAGCGCAGGGCGTGCCTCGGCTCCACTTT
-,TRBV28,TRBJ1-2,few,CASSFGLSTANYGYTF,TGTGCCAGCAGTTTCGGGTTGTCGACAGCTAACTATGGCTACACCTTC
TRBD1,TRBV13,TRBJ1-6,few,CASSHGQVANLSPLHF,TGTGCCAGCAGCCACGGACAGGTGGCAAATTTGTCACCCCTCCACTTT
-,TRBV5-5,TRBJ1-2,-,CASSGAGYYGYTF,TGTGCCAGCTCGGGGGCAGGATACTATGGCTACACCTTC
TRBD1,TRBV5-5,TRBJ2-2,-,CASSLGQGDTGELFF,TGTGCCAGCAGCTTGGGACAGGGGGACACCGGGGAGCTGTTTTTT
-,TRBV5-4,TRBJ2-5,-,CASSLEMAGSTQYF,TGTGCCAGCAGCTTGGAAATGGCGGGATCGACCCAGTACTTC